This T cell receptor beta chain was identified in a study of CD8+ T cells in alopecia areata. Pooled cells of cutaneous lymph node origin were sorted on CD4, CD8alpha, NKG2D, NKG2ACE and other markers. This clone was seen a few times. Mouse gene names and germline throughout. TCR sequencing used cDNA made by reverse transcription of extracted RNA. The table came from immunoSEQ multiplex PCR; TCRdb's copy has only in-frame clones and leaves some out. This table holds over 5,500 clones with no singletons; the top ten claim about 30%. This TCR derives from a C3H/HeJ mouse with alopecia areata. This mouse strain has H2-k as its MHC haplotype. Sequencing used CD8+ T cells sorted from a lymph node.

Incomplete CDR3 DNA: TGTGCCAGCCGAGACAGGGGAAACTATGCT. It yields the protein CASRDRGNYA. The CDR3 in full is CASRDRGNYAEQFF. This chain links TRBV13-3 with TRBJ2-1, with TRBD1 identical over 8 bases. The read ends 4 residues early relative to the CDR3; the germline J gene fills the gap. With 7 bases clipped from V and 1 base from J, the junction kept 4 bases outside the gene matches. From germline, CDR1 is NNHDY and CDR2 SYVADS. The CDR3 runs to 14 residues.